Sequencing of this TCR beta chain was carried out in a study of T cell changes during pregnancy in multiple sclerosis. The CDR3 totals 13 residues. V was pared by 5 bases and J by 0 bases, with 8 bases between. The germline CDR1 and CDR2 sequences are LNHDA and SQIVND (reference sequence). Repertoires were generated with immunoSEQ multiplex PCR, while TCRdb's copy carries only in-frame clones and drops some. The sample consists of roughly 93,000 clones, about 92% of them appearing once. The sample was peripheral blood, taken after pregnancy. The TCR comes from a female donor in good health, enrolled as a control in a pregnancy study. The chain recombines TRBV19 with TRBJ2-7; D perhaps matches TRBD1 (5 bases). The CDR3 protein is CASSATVSYEQYF. The CDR3 DNA is TGTGCCAGTAGTGCGACAGTCTCCTACGAGCAGTACTTC.